These 29 T cell receptor beta chains were all obtained from the same sample, sequenced in a study of regulatory T cells in long-lasting Graves disease. For TCR beta, libraries came from iRepertoire HTBI primers and Arm-PCR of CDR3 regions. TCRdb used MiXCR to reprocess the multiplex PCR reads, holding one entry per CDR3 protein. The top ten hold 56% of the sample, which has around 300,000 distinct CDR3 sequences, approximately 20% seen once. Sample time point: persistent/refractory GD, antithyroid drugs over 5 years with positive TRAb. The TCR library was prepared using RNA isolated from PBMCs. The sample in question was peripheral blood mononuclear cells (PBMCs), obtained when the disease was refractory, from a patient treated with antithyroid drugs. These TCRs come from a female donor with Graves disease.

V usage is TRBV9 and J usage is TRBJ2-7; D might be TRBD1 (6 bases). The CDR3 has 16 residues. The germline CDR1 and CDR2 sequences are SGDLS and YYNGEE. V was trimmed by 7 bases and J by 9 bases, leaving 29 bases between them. CDR3 sequence (DNA): TGTGCCAGCTCACCAATAACAGGGCTTTCAGTCCACGGGCAGTACTTC. This sequence encodes CASSPITGLSVHGQYF.

This clonotype was observed a few times. The CDR3 sequence: CASSFGLAGVGEQFF. DNA of the CDR3: TGTGCCAGCAGTTTCGGACTAGCGGGAGTGGGGGAGCAGTTCTTC. The rearrangement links TRBV6-2 or TRBV6-3 to TRBJ2-1, with TRBD2 identical over 13 bases. CDR3 size: 15 residues. The J segment lost 10 bases and the V segment lost 4 bases, leaving 7 bases of the junction unmatched. CDR1 and CDR2 from the germline V gene are MNHEY and SVGEGT.

This clonotype was counted only a few times. Here the CDR3 reads CSARDRGPDGELFF. The CDR3 bases are TGCAGTGCCCGGGACAGGGGGCCCGACGGGGAGCTGTTTTTT. The chain couples TRBV20-1 to TRBJ2-2, with 12 bases matching TRBD1. Trimming took 6 bases from V and 7 from J; bases not matched to a gene: 6. The germline CDR1 and CDR2 sequences are DFQATT and SNEGSKA (reference sequence). This CDR3 comprises 14 residues.

In this sample, this clonotype turned up many times. This chain connects TRBV18 to TRBJ2-5, with TRBD1 matching 8 bases. V lost 4 bases to trimming and J lost 3 bases; unmatched junction nucleotides: 4. The CDR3 is 14 residues long. Germline-derived CDR1 and CDR2 are KGHSH and LQKENI. The chain's CDR3 is CASSQRTGKETQYF. DNA of the CDR3: TGTGCCAGCTCACAAAGGACAGGGAAAGAGACCCAGTACTTC.

At least ten counts were recorded for this clonotype. The J gene is TRBJ1-4, the V gene TRBV5-1, with D possibly TRBD1 on 5 matching bases. CDR1 and CDR2 from the germline V gene are SGHRS and YFSETQ. The CDR3 totals 14 residues. V gave up 2 bases and J gave up 7 bases, with 12 bases separating them. In DNA, the CDR3 is TGCGCCAGCAGCTTAGAGGGAAGGGGTGAAAAACTGTTTTTT. Its protein is CASSLEGRGEKLFF.

The genes are TRBV28 and TRBJ2-7; D might be TRBD2 (5 bases). V lost 6 bases to trimming and J lost 3 bases, with 21 bases between them. Germline V gene sequence: CDR1 MDHEN, CDR2 SYDVKM. The CDR3 spans 16 residues. The CDR3 is CASSRNHPTAGYEQYF. The CDR3 DNA follows: TGTGCCAGCAGCCGAAATCACCCAACCGCGGGCTACGAGCAGTACTTC.

There are many counts of this clonotype. This chain joins TRBV28 and TRBJ1-2; 10 bases agree with TRBD1. V was clipped by 3 bases and J by 4 bases; unmatched bases: 5. CDR3 length: 15 residues. Germline CDR1 reads MDHEN; CDR2 reads SYDVKM. CDR3 in amino acids: CASSFADRGSYGYTF. Written as DNA, the CDR3 is TGTGCCAGCAGTTTCGCGGACAGGGGGTCCTATGGCTACACCTTC.

Ten or more counts support this clonotype. The chain joins TRBV2 to TRBJ1-4; the D is unclear. CDR3 length equals 15 residues. The V and J ends lost 2 bases and 7 bases respectively, with 14 bases between them. Germline V gives CDR1 SNHLY, CDR2 FYNNEI. This CDR3 is CASSEMGLRGEKLFF. The CDR3, as DNA: TGTGCCAGCAGTGAAATGGGATTACGGGGTGAAAAACTGTTTTTT. Supplemented by reference TRBV2 and TRBJ1-4, the full variable domain reads EPEVTQTPSHQVTQMGQEVILRCVPISNHLYFYWYRQILGQKVEFLVSFYNNEISEKSEIFDDQFSVERPDGSNFTLKIRSTKLEDSAMYFCASSEMGLRGEKLFFGSGTQLSVL.

The J gene is TRBJ2-1, the V gene TRBV7-3; D is ambiguous. This CDR3 spans 14 amino acids. CDR1 is SGHTA and CDR2 is FQGTGA in the germline V gene. The V end was cut by 5 bases, the J end by 4 bases, with 12 bases between. For the CDR3, the DNA is TGTGCCAGCAGCGAACCCTCCCAATACAATGAGCAGTTCTTC. It encodes CASSEPSQYNEQFF. Full variable domain (outside the CDR3, taken from reference TRBV7-3 and TRBJ2-1): GAGVSQTPSNKVTEKGKYVELRCDPISGHTALYWYRQSLGQGPEFLIYFQGTGAADDSGLPNDRFFAVRPEGSVSTLKIQRTERGDSAVYLCASSEPSQYNEQFFGPGTRLTVL.

Many counts were recorded for this clonotype. The chain links TRBV20-1 to TRBJ2-5; a weak D match, TRBD2 (6 bases). V was clipped by 6 bases and J by 5 bases, with 19 bases between them. The germline V gene has CDR1 DFQATT and CDR2 SNEGSKA (reference sequence). This CDR3 spans 14 amino acids. This chain's CDR3 is CSAGKPGDGETQYF. In DNA form, the CDR3 reads TGCAGTGCCGGCAAACCGGGGGACGGCGAGACCCAGTACTTC.

The table lists this clonotype with a few counts. V and J are TRBV7-2 and TRBJ1-3; no firm D call. The germline CDR1 and CDR2 sequences are SGHTA and FQGNSA. This CDR3 comprises 15 residues. Deletions cut 3 bases from V and 0 bases from J, with 9 bases between. The CDR3 bases are TGTGCCAGCAGCTTGACTGGGGTCTCTGGAAACACCATATATTTT. It is translated as CASSLTGVSGNTIYF. Full variable domain (outside the CDR3, taken from reference TRBV7-2 and TRBJ1-3): GAGVSQSPSNKVTEKGKDVELRCDPISGHTALYWYRQSLGQGLEFLIYFQGNSAPDKSGLPSDRFSAERTGGSVSTLTIQRTQQEDSAVYLCASSLTGVSGNTIYFGEGSWLTVV.

This sequence joins TRBV27 and TRBJ1-1; D gene unclear. From germline, CDR1 is MNHEY and CDR2 SMNVEV (reference sequence). The CDR3 consists of 14 residues. The V end lost 3 bases, the J end lost 5 bases, and 13 bases lay between the germline ends. CDR3 in amino acids: CASSFEGSLTEAFF. The CDR3 nucleotides are TGTGCCAGCAGTTTTGAAGGGTCCCTGACTGAAGCTTTCTTT.

The chain carries TRBV7-2 and TRBJ2-5; maybe TRBD2 (5 bases). In germline, CDR1 is SGHTA, CDR2 FQGNSA. V was pared by 1 base and J by 4 bases, with 7 bases between. The CDR3 totals 13 residues. The DNA of the CDR3 is TGTGCCAGCAGCTTAGGTAGCGTAGAGACCCAGTACTTC. Its protein is CASSLGSVETQYF.

This clonotype has a handful of counts. The junction departs from the called germline gene at one end, perhaps through a read error. V gene TRBV20-1 combines with J gene TRBJ2-5, with TRBD1 matching 8 bases. The CDR3 totals 15 residues. Germline CDR1 is DFQATT and CDR2 is SNEGSKA (reference sequence). The CDR3 nucleotides read TGCTGTGCCCAAAGAGCAGGGGGCCCGCAAGAGACCCAGTACTTC. This encodes CCAQRAGGPQETQYF.

This clonotype was detected ten times or more. The chain uses TRBV27 and TRBJ1-1; TRBD1 is a possible D gene (6 bases). The germline V gene has CDR1 MNHEY and CDR2 SMNVEV (reference sequence). This CDR3 region has 13 residues. V dropped 2 bases and J dropped 4 bases, with 8 bases sitting between them. This chain's CDR3 is CASSLKGGTEAFF. In DNA form, the CDR3 reads TGTGCCAGCAGTTTAAAGGGGGGCACTGAAGCTTTCTTT.

This clonotype turned up a few times. The chain combines TRBV7-9 with TRBJ2-7; D gene uncertain. Germline V gene lookup returns CDR1 SEHNR and CDR2 FQNEAQ (reference sequence). CDR3 length: 15 residues. The V gene lost 0 bases and the J gene lost 2 bases, with 11 bases spanning the gap. CDR3 region: CASSLAPDLTYEQYF. CDR3 DNA sequence: TGTGCCAGCAGCTTAGCCCCTGATCTTACCTACGAGCAGTACTTC. Filled out from reference TRBV7-9 and TRBJ2-7, the complete variable domain reads DTGVSQNPRHKITKRGQNVTFRCDPISEHNRLYWYRQTLGQGPEFLTYFQNEAQLEKSRLLSDRFSAERPKGSFSTLEIQRTEQGDSAMYLCASSLAPDLTYEQYFGPGTRLTVT.

The table lists this clonotype with a few counts. The chain links TRBV30 to TRBJ1-1; D is unclear. CDR1 GTSNPN and CDR2 SVGIG come from the germline V gene (reference sequence). CDR3 length: 13 amino acids. The V end was cut by 0 bases, the J end by 0 bases, with 5 bases between. The CDR3 protein is CAWSVRLNTEAFF. The DNA of the CDR3 is TGTGCCTGGAGTGTGCGGCTGAACACTGAAGCTTTCTTT.

This rearrangement joins TRBV7-9 to TRBJ1-1; D gene ambiguous. Germline CDR1 and CDR2: SEHNR and FQNEAQ (reference sequence). The V and J ends lost 5 bases and 4 bases respectively, with 11 bases between them. This CDR3 has 13 amino acids. The CDR3 region is CASSGVESTEAFF. CDR3 nucleotide sequence: TGTGCCAGCAGCGGCGTGGAGAGCACTGAAGCTTTCTTT. The full variable domain, completed using reference TRBV7-9 and TRBJ1-1, is DTGVSQNPRHKITKRGQNVTFRCDPISEHNRLYWYRQTLGQGPEFLTYFQNEAQLEKSRLLSDRFSAERPKGSFSTLEIQRTEQGDSAMYLCASSGVESTEAFFGQGTRLTVV.

A remark on this clonotype: A much larger clone lies a single base off, so this may be a read error. The rearrangement joins TRBV30 to TRBJ2-7; D may be TRBD1 (6 bases). Germline CDR1 GTSNPN, CDR2 SVGIG (reference sequence). The CDR3 is 12 amino acids. Trimming shortened V by 5 bases and J by 2 bases, and 10 bases separated the two germline ends. CDR3: CAWGGGPYEQYF. DNA for the CDR3: TGTGCCTGGGGTGGGGGCCCCTACGAGCAGTACTTC.

This clonotype was seen only a few times. The CDR3 region is CSARDGTGGSEQYF. CDR3 sequence (DNA): TGCAGTGCTAGAGATGGAACAGGGGGCAGCGAGCAGTACTTC. The V call is TRBV20-1, the J call TRBJ2-7; 9 bases line up with TRBD1. Germline loops: CDR1 DFQATT, CDR2 SNEGSKA (reference sequence). Unmatched junction bases numbered 6, after V lost 0 bases and J lost 6 bases. CDR3 size: 14 residues.

The chain recombines TRBV28 with TRBJ2-4, with 9 bases identical to TRBD2. The germline V gene encodes CDR1 MDHEN and CDR2 SYDVKM. With 5 bases clipped from V and 0 bases from J, the junction kept 11 bases outside the gene matches. There are 18 residues in the CDR3. CDR3 protein: CASSPGALAGLAKNIQYF. CDR3 nucleotide sequence: TGTGCCAGCAGTCCCGGGGCCCTAGCGGGGCTAGCCAAAAACATTCAGTACTTC.

This clonotype has a single count. This sequence joins TRBV29-1 and TRBJ1-1; the D is unclear. The CDR3 consists of 10 residues. The V and J ends lost 7 bases and 5 bases respectively, with 8 bases between them. CDR1 is SQVTM, CDR2 ANQGSEA, per germline. CDR3 sequence: CSAETTEAFF. In nucleotides, the CDR3 is TGCAGCGCTGAGACTACTGAAGCTTTCTTT.

In this sample, this clonotype turned up a few times. This sequence joins TRBV27 and TRBJ1-6; 7 bases match TRBD1. The CDR3 consists of 14 residues. The V gene end was trimmed by 6 bases and the J gene end by 6 bases; junction bases not matched to a gene: 5. Looked up from germline, CDR1 is MNHEY and CDR2 is SMNVEV (reference sequence). The CDR3 nucleotides read TGTGCCAGCAGCGAGGACAGGTCTAATTCACCCCTCCACTTT. This encodes CASSEDRSNSPLHF.

This chain links TRBV5-4 with TRBJ2-5; the D gene is possibly TRBD2 (5 bases). This CDR3 has 15 amino acids. V dropped 4 bases and J dropped 4 bases, with 17 bases sitting between them. CDR1 is SGHNT, CDR2 YYREEE, per germline (reference sequence). As DNA, the CDR3 is TGTGCCAGCAGCCAGCGAGGGAGTAGGCGAGAGACCCAGTACTTC. It yields the protein CASSQRGSRRETQYF.

This chain links TRBV20-1 with TRBJ2-7; D is unresolved. The V end lost 1 base, the J end lost 5 bases, and 21 bases lay between the germline ends. Germline V CDR1 and CDR2: DFQATT, SNEGSKA (reference sequence). The CDR3 consists of 16 residues. The CDR3 DNA follows: TGCAGTGCTAGAGGCCTCCTGGTGTGGGCGCGCGACGAGCAGTACTTC. Translation: CSARGLLVWARDEQYF.

This sequence joins TRBV28 and TRBJ2-2; TRBD2 agrees at 8 bases. Unmatched junction bases numbered 7, after V lost 6 bases and J lost 4 bases. Germline V gene sequence: CDR1 MDHEN, CDR2 SYDVKM. The CDR3 totals 15 residues. CDR3 sequence reads: CASSRLAGGTGELFF. The CDR3 coding sequence is TGTGCCAGCAGCCGTCTTGCGGGAGGCACCGGGGAGCTGTTTTTT.

This clonotype was seen more than once but under ten times. The gene calls are TRBV10-3 and TRBJ2-7; TRBD2 matches at 9 bases. CDR3 length: 16 amino acids. In germline, CDR1 is ENHRY, CDR2 SYGVKD. Trimming cost V 4 bases and J 4 bases; bases outside gene matches: 11. The CDR3 bases are TGTGCCATCAGTGCGGGTAGCGGGAGCTCATTTTACGAGCAGTACTTC. Translated: CAISAGSGSSFYEQYF.

This clonotype was seen repeatedly, ten times or more. CDR3 in DNA: TGTGCCACCAGCAGAGTGGGCGGTGCTGAGCCCCAGCATTTT. Translating it yields CATSRVGGAEPQHF. V and J are TRBV15 and TRBJ1-5, with unresolved D. The CDR3 consists of 14 residues. Trimming shortened V by 1 base and J by 8 bases, and 12 bases separated the two germline ends. Germline CDR1 reads LNHNV; CDR2 reads YYDKDF (reference sequence).

This clonotype was seen only a few times. The chain couples TRBV27 to TRBJ1-5, with 7 bases that match TRBD1. Germline loops: CDR1 MNHEY, CDR2 SMNVEV (reference sequence). The CDR3 is 16 residues long. Trimming removed 5 bases from V and 4 bases from J; junction bases left unmatched: 11. CDR3 nucleotide sequence: TGTGCCAGCAGTCCACGGATAAGGGGGCAAAATCAGCCCCAGCATTTT. This encodes CASSPRIRGQNQPQHF.